This T cell receptor (beta chain) appears in the sequencing data of a study of T-cell reconstitution after alpha-beta-depleted transplantation in children. CDR3 length: 18 residues. Germline CDR1 MNHNS, CDR2 SASEGT. The ends were cut back, 5 bases at V and 4 bases at J, with 25 bases in the middle. General study results and limits: Newly generated T cells supplied most T-cell counts and diversity one year post-transplant. Reports say that about two months after transplant, the alpha-beta T cells came out of several hundred graft clones that had expanded. Some patients' high day-60 TCRbeta diversity was attributed to recipient cells surviving conditioning.

For TCRbeta, the library was prepared with unique molecular identifiers. A single record per CDR3 protein comes from TCRdb applying MiXCR to the PCR reads. The profile shows 200,000 to 250,000 distinct CDR3 sequences, approximately 11% of them singletons. This clonotype was seen a handful of times. Its antigen is still unknown. The specimen was PBMCs, collected before TCRalphabeta/CD19-depleted stem cell transplant. This chain links TRBV6-1 with TRBJ2-3, with D possibly being TRBD1 or TRBD2 (6 bases each). The sequence came from a child under two years old with acute myeloid leukemia, due to receive a stem cell transplant. Written as DNA, the CDR3 is TGTGCCAGCAGTCGAAAAGCGGGCTACATAAAGGGGGCAGATACGCAGTATTTT. It codes for CASSRKAGYIKGADTQYF.